The next 31 T cell receptor beta chains were all read from a single sample in a study of blood T cell repertoires in COVID-19. Sequencing used immunoSEQ multiplex PCR; TCRdb keeps in-frame clones, though not all of them. The table shows 200,000 to 300,000 clones, with about 91% occurring only once. Sequencing was carried out using peripheral blood. Every receptor here comes from a person under 30 with COVID-19, enrolled during active disease.

This chain connects TRBV4-2 to TRBJ1-5; TRBD1 is a possible D gene (6 bases). From germline, CDR1 is LGHNA and CDR2 YNFKEQ. Trimming took off 1 base at V and 3 bases at J, with 7 bases between the two ends. The CDR3 loop spans 14 amino acids. CDR3 DNA: TGTGCCAGCAGCCAAGGACAGGACAATCAGCCCCAGCATTTT. Translating it yields CASSQGQDNQPQHF.

The genes are TRBV27 and TRBJ2-1, with 9 nucleotides matching TRBD2. The length of the CDR3 is 14 residues. V shed 4 bases and J 4 bases; nucleotides not matched to a gene: 2. Germline assignment: CDR1 MNHEY and CDR2 SMNVEV (reference sequence). The CDR3 loop reads CASSSGLAYNEQFF. CDR3 nucleotides: TGTGCCAGCAGTTCGGGACTAGCTTACAATGAGCAGTTCTTC.

The chain employs TRBV27 and TRBJ1-5; 7 positions match TRBD1. The V gene's germline CDR1 is MNHEY and CDR2 SMNVEV (reference sequence). The J segment lost 6 bases and the V segment lost 6 bases, leaving 5 bases of the junction unmatched. The CDR3 covers 13 residues. CDR3 sequence reads: CASSPTGRQPQHF. In DNA form, the CDR3 reads TGTGCCAGCAGCCCGACAGGGCGTCAGCCCCAGCATTTT.

This sequence joins TRBV5-1 and TRBJ1-1, with a possible D match to TRBD1 (6 bases). The CDR3 consists of 13 residues. Trimming took 7 bases from V and 1 from J, leaving 11 bases between them. In germline, CDR1 is SGHRS, CDR2 YFSETQ. The CDR3 sequence: CASGVGGNTEAFF. The DNA for the CDR3 is TGCGCCAGCGGGGTAGGGGGGAACACTGAAGCTTTCTTT.

This clone was picked up a small number of times. The J gene is TRBJ1-2, the V gene TRBV7-2; no firm D call. This CDR3 has 14 residues. From germline, CDR1 is SGHTA and CDR2 FQGNSA. Trimming took off 2 bases at V and 3 bases at J, with 10 bases between the two ends. In nucleotides, the CDR3 is TGTGCCAGCAGCTTACCCCCCCAGGACTATGGCTACACCTTC. Protein product: CASSLPPQDYGYTF.

This rearrangement joins TRBV7-3 to TRBJ2-1; a possible D gene is TRBD2 (5 bases). Trimming took off 2 bases at V and 3 bases at J, with 8 bases between the two ends. The germline V gene encodes CDR1 SGHTA and CDR2 FQGTGA. This CDR3 spans 14 amino acids. DNA for the CDR3: TGTGCCAGCAGCTTATTAGGGAGCTACAATGAGCAGTTCTTC. It codes for CASSLLGSYNEQFF. Combining the CDR3 with reference TRBV7-3 and TRBJ2-1 gives the whole variable domain GAGVSQTPSNKVTEKGKYVELRCDPISGHTALYWYRQSLGQGPEFLIYFQGTGAADDSGLPNDRFFAVRPEGSVSTLKIQRTERGDSAVYLCASSLLGSYNEQFFGPGTRLTVL.

V gene TRBV3-1 (or the pseudogene TRBV3-2) combines with J gene TRBJ1-2, with TRBD1 identical over 11 bases. There are 15 residues in the CDR3. CDR1 and CDR2 from the germline V gene are LGHDT and YNNKEL (reference sequence). Germline trimming cut 3 bases from V and 4 bases from J; bases unmatched to any gene: 4. This CDR3 reads CASSHRTGGLYGYTF. CDR3 nucleotides: TGTGCCAGCAGCCATAGGACAGGGGGCCTCTATGGCTACACCTTC.

The rearrangement uses TRBV28 and TRBJ2-7; TRBD1 is a possible D gene (5 bases). There are 13 residues in the CDR3. CDR1 and CDR2 (germline): MDHEN, SYDVKM. V lost 4 bases to trimming and J lost 6 bases, with 13 bases between them. CDR3 sequence: CASSSHQGLEQYF. The CDR3, as DNA: TGTGCCAGCAGTTCCCACCAGGGCCTCGAGCAGTACTTC.

This sequence joins TRBV7-6 and TRBJ2-2; a weak D match, TRBD2 (5 bases). The CDR3 runs to 16 residues. CDR1 and CDR2 (germline): SGHVS, FNYEAQ. V was shortened by 2 bases and J by 6 bases, with 16 bases between the two germline ends. This chain's CDR3 is CASSLTSDFGAGELFF. CDR3 nucleotide sequence: TGTGCCAGCAGCTTAACCTCGGACTTCGGGGCCGGGGAGCTGTTTTTT.

The rearrangement links TRBV5-6 to TRBJ2-3; 8 nucleotides agree with TRBD1. The CDR3 is made up of 16 amino acids. Germline lookup yields CDR1 SGHDT and CDR2 YYEEEE. V lost 2 bases and J lost 5; bases outside the gene matches: 10. In DNA form, the CDR3 reads TGTGCCAGCAGCTTTGGTTTAGGCACAGGGGGAGATACGCAGTATTTT. The encoded protein is CASSFGLGTGGDTQYF.

The J gene is TRBJ2-7, the V gene TRBV21-1; TRBD2 reflects the table's D call only, with no check against the DNA. TRBV21-1 is marked as a pseudogene. CDR3 size: 15 residues. For the CDR3, the DNA is TGTGCCAGCCCCGGCTCGAGAGGGCTGGGTGTCGAGCAGTACTTC. Translated, it gives CASPGSRGLGVEQYF.

This clone was seen a single time. This chain joins TRBV6-5 and TRBJ2-7; 10 positions match TRBD1. V trimming: 6 bases; J trimming: 7 bases; junction bases outside the gene matches: 6. This CDR3 is built from 13 residues. Germline V gene lookup returns CDR1 MNHEY and CDR2 SVGAGI. The CDR3 protein is CASRRTGGLEQYF. The CDR3 DNA sequence: TGTGCCAGCAGGCGGACAGGGGGTTTGGAGCAGTACTTC.

The chain has TRBV6-5 and TRBJ1-4; 10 bases map to TRBD1. The V segment lost 5 bases and the J segment 7 bases; nucleotides outside the gene matches: 7. Per germline, CDR1 MNHEY and CDR2 SVGAGI. The CDR3 runs to 15 residues. CDR3 coding DNA: TGTGCCAGCAGTACAGGACAGGGGGGGAGTGAAAAACTGTTTTTT. It codes for CASSTGQGGSEKLFF.

Notes on this clone: The sample carries other DNA sequences with the same CDR3. The V gene is TRBV11-2, the J gene TRBJ2-7; 7 positions agree with TRBD2. V lost 0 bases, J lost 3 bases, and 2 bases stayed unmatched. This CDR3 spans 14 amino acids. Germline CDR1 is SGHAT and CDR2 is FQNNGV. As DNA, the CDR3 is TGTGCCAGCAGCTTAGATGGGGGGGGCTACGAGCAGTACTTC. Translation gives CASSLDGGGYEQYF.

V and J are TRBV5-6 and TRBJ2-3; D is perhaps TRBD2 (6 bases). V dropped 6 bases and J dropped 0 bases, with 17 bases sitting between them. The CDR3 spans 16 residues. Germline V gene sequence: CDR1 SGHDT, CDR2 YYEEEE. The CDR3 is CASIRTPSGSTDTQYF. CDR3 coding DNA: TGTGCCAGCATCCGGACCCCCAGCGGGAGCACAGATACGCAGTATTTT.

The V call is TRBV4-2, the J call TRBJ1-5, with TRBD1 as a possible D gene (6 bases). Germline V gene sequence: CDR1 LGHNA, CDR2 YNFKEQ. The CDR3 length is 15 residues. V dropped 0 bases and J dropped 7 bases, with 13 bases sitting between them. The CDR3 DNA reads TGTGCCAGCAGCCAAGAATGGGACATGTACCAGCCCCAGCATTTT. Its translation: CASSQEWDMYQPQHF.

V usage is TRBV27 and J usage is TRBJ1-2; the match to TRBD1 covers 9 bases. J lost 5 bases, V lost 5 bases, and 9 bases had no gene match. Germline V lookup: CDR1 MNHEY, CDR2 SMNVEV (reference sequence). The CDR3 runs 15 residues. The CDR3 coding sequence is TGTGCCAGCAGTCCGGGGACAGGGTCGGGGTATGGCTACACCTTC. Its protein product is CASSPGTGSGYGYTF.

This sequence joins TRBV18 and TRBJ2-3; D is unresolved. From germline, CDR1 is KGHSH and CDR2 LQKENI. This CDR3 comprises 14 residues. Trimming stripped 6 bases from V and 2 bases from J, with 12 bases between. The CDR3 DNA follows: TGTGCCAGCTCTCCATCCCAAAACACAGATACGCAGTATTTT. Translating gives CASSPSQNTDTQYF.

This chain links TRBV27 with TRBJ2-2; 10 bases match TRBD2. CDR1 and CDR2 from the germline V gene are MNHEY and SMNVEV (reference sequence). The CDR3 loop spans 16 amino acids. V was pared by 5 bases and J by 6 bases, with 9 bases of the junction left unmatched. DNA of the CDR3: TGTGCCAGCAGTATATACGGGACTAGCGTCCCCGGGGAGCTGTTTTTT. It encodes CASSIYGTSVPGELFF.

The V and J genes are TRBV29-1 and TRBJ1-1; D gene ambiguous. Deletions cut 4 bases from V and 0 bases from J, with 9 bases between. The CDR3 has 13 amino acids. Germline V gene lookup returns CDR1 SQVTM and CDR2 ANQGSEA. The CDR3: CSVGSGMNTEAFF. CDR3 DNA: TGCAGCGTTGGTTCAGGAATGAACACTGAAGCTTTCTTT.

V and J are TRBV29-1 and TRBJ1-3; 8 bases fit TRBD1. Germline assignment: CDR1 SQVTM and CDR2 ANQGSEA. This CDR3 region has 14 residues. V shed 5 bases and J 0 bases; nucleotides not matched to a gene: 3. CDR3 in DNA: TGCAGCGTTCTTGGGACAGGCTCTGGAAACACCATATATTTT. Amino acids: CSVLGTGSGNTIYF. Filled out from reference TRBV29-1 and TRBJ1-3, the complete variable domain reads SAVISQKPSRDICQRGTSLTIQCQVDSQVTMMFWYRQQPGQSLTLIATANQGSEATYESGFVIDKFPISRPNLTFSTLTVSNMSPEDSSIYLCSVLGTGSGNTIYFGEGSWLTVV.

The gene calls are TRBV24-1 and TRBJ2-7; 7 bases are shared with TRBD1. The CDR3 extends over 13 amino acids. Germline V CDR1 and CDR2: KGHDR, SFDVKD. With 9 bases clipped from V and 3 bases from J, the junction kept 7 bases outside the gene matches. This CDR3 reads CATGARDSYEQYF. CDR3 DNA: TGTGCCACCGGGGCTAGGGACAGCTACGAGCAGTACTTC.

This clone showed up just once. This chain connects TRBV2 to TRBJ1-4, with TRBD1 identical over 9 bases. The CDR3 is 13 amino acids. V lost 6 bases, J lost 7 bases, and 3 bases stayed unmatched. Germline-derived CDR1 and CDR2 are SNHLY and FYNNEI. The CDR3 sequence: CASRTGGGEKLFF. The CDR3 nucleotides are TGTGCCAGCAGGACAGGGGGTGGTGAAAAACTGTTTTTT.

The V gene is TRBV2, the J gene TRBJ2-1; 10 nucleotides agree with TRBD2. Unmatched junction bases numbered 6, after V lost 5 bases and J lost 2 bases. CDR1 and CDR2 from the germline V gene are SNHLY and FYNNEI. This CDR3 contains 16 residues. In nucleotides, the CDR3 is TGTGCCAGCAGTCAACAAGCGGGAGGGGCCTACAATGAGCAGTTCTTC. Translated: CASSQQAGGAYNEQFF.

This rearrangement joins TRBV27 to TRBJ2-3, with 10 bases aligning to TRBD2. Germline CDR1 MNHEY, CDR2 SMNVEV (reference sequence). This CDR3 contains 16 residues. V dropped 2 bases and J dropped 4; count of bases not matched to a gene: 6. CDR3 nucleotides: TGTGCCAGCAGTTTACGGCTAGCGGGAGTGTCAGATACGCAGTATTTT. Its protein product is CASSLRLAGVSDTQYF.

The chain combines TRBV6-4 with TRBJ1-6; TRBD1 aligns across 9 bases. J gave up 6 bases and V 4 bases, and 7 bases lay outside the gene matches. CDR1 MRHNA and CDR2 SNTAGT come from the germline V gene. This CDR3 spans 16 amino acids. The CDR3 DNA follows: TGTGCCAGCAGTGGACAGGGGGTAAGCCCTAATTCACCCCTCCACTTT. This codes for CASSGQGVSPNSPLHF.

The chain employs TRBV11-2 and TRBJ2-5, with a weak D call TRBD2 (6 bases). Germline lookup yields CDR1 SGHAT and CDR2 FQNNGV. CDR3 length: 13 amino acids. The V gene lost 3 bases and the J gene lost 3 bases, with 8 bases spanning the gap. CDR3 sequence: CASSFGGKETQYF. CDR3 DNA: TGTGCCAGCAGCTTCGGGGGAAAAGAGACCCAGTACTTC.

The chain recombines TRBV12-1 with TRBJ2-7; the table's D call, TRBD2, has no DNA check behind it. TRBV12-1 is noted as a pseudogene. The CDR3 extends over 14 amino acids. CDR3 sequence reads: CASRMWDFPYEQYF. The CDR3 DNA reads TGTGCCAGCAGGATGTGGGACTTCCCCTACGAGCAGTACTTC.

V gene TRBV13 combines with J gene TRBJ1-1, with 9 positions matching TRBD1. This CDR3 spans 15 amino acids. The trim removed 5 bases at V and 3 bases at J, leaving 7 bases unmatched. CDR1 is PRHDT and CDR2 is FYEKMQ in the germline V gene (reference sequence). The CDR3, as DNA: TGTGCCAGCAGCGGGGGGACAGGGTGGGACACTGAAGCTTTCTTT. This codes for CASSGGTGWDTEAFF.

The rearrangement joins TRBV19 to TRBJ2-2, with D unclear. V shed 5 bases and J shed 6 bases, with 7 bases lying between them. The CDR3 contains 12 residues. From germline, CDR1 is LNHDA and CDR2 SQIVND (reference sequence). Here the CDR3 reads CASSVPSGELFF. CDR3 in DNA: TGTGCCAGTAGTGTCCCGTCCGGGGAGCTGTTTTTT.

The chain links TRBV3-1 (or the pseudogene TRBV3-2) to TRBJ1-5; unclear D gene. Trimming cost V 4 bases and J 3 bases, with 10 bases left between them. Looked up from germline, CDR1 is LGHDT and CDR2 is YNNKEL (reference sequence). The CDR3 consists of 14 residues. In DNA form, the CDR3 reads TGTGCCAGCAGCCTGGGAGCATCCAATCAGCCCCAGCATTTT. This gives the protein CASSLGASNQPQHF.